The clone carrying this T cell receptor beta chain was detected a few times. The antigen is unknown. This record belongs to a study of blood T cells in healthy people across ages. There are 13 residues in the CDR3. V lost 7 bases, J lost 0 bases, and 7 bases lay in between. Whole-study findings and limits: Age showed a roughly linear inverse relationship with TCR beta diversity per million T cells.

There were at least 5 micrograms of total RNA extracted from every sample. Through a sample-barcoded 5' primer and a J-beta primer mix, a second PCR was run for about 7 to 12 cycles. Carrying 12 random nucleotides, a template-switch adaptor labeled each individual cDNA molecule. TCRdb fed the 5' RACE reads into MiXCR, producing one record per CDR3 protein. The sample shows hundreds of thousands of distinct CDR3 sequences, 40% to 45% of them seen only once. The clonotype originates from a man of 80 years or more in good health. The genes are TRBV12-3 or TRBV12-4 and TRBJ1-5; D call uncertain. The material sequenced was blood. The CDR3 nucleotides are TGTGCCAGCACGCCAAATAGCAATCAGCCCCAGCATTTT. Translated, it gives CASTPNSNQPQHF.